These T cell receptor beta chains were read from a single sample in a study of regulatory T cells in long-lasting Graves disease. Each CDR3 protein is one row after TCRdb ran MiXCR on the multiplex PCR reads. The sample lists about 660,000 distinct CDR3 sequences, around 32% occurring once. Sequencing was performed on peripheral blood mononuclear cells (PBMCs), taken when the disease was refractory, from a patient treated with antithyroid drugs. The receptors were gathered from a female donor with Graves disease. Each CDR3 is given without its conserved first and last residue.

j_call: TRBJ1-1; v_call: TRBV15; cdr3_aa: ATSSGGISGTEAF
j_call: TRBJ2-4; v_call: TRBV12-3/TRBV12-4; cdr3_aa: ASSLGGIAKNIQY
j_call: TRBJ1-2; v_call: TRBV20-1; cdr3_aa: SARDGP
j_call: TRBJ1-2; v_call: TRBV29-1; cdr3_aa: SVEMETGGIGYGYT
j_call: TRBJ1-6; v_call: TRBV20-1; cdr3_aa: SAREPGRDNSPLH
j_call: TRBJ2-7; v_call: TRBV27; cdr3_aa: ASSFVGGSYEQY
j_call: TRBJ2-5; v_call: TRBV11-2; cdr3_aa: ASLPLAGSQETQY
j_call: TRBJ1-5; v_call: TRBV27; cdr3_aa: ASSLLGPQPQH
j_call: TRBJ1-5; v_call: TRBV7-6; cdr3_aa: ASNSTAASHQPQH
j_call: TRBJ1-2; v_call: TRBV14; cdr3_aa: ASSHVGTGGYT
j_call: TRBJ1-1; v_call: TRBV6-5; cdr3_aa: ASSLETGGRTF
j_call: TRBJ1-1; v_call: TRBV29-1; cdr3_aa: SVEPGWNTEAF
j_call: TRBJ1-2; v_call: TRBV28; cdr3_aa: ASTQGINYGYT
j_call: TRBJ2-1; v_call: TRBV7-2; cdr3_aa: ASTRSGSSYNEQF
j_call: TRBJ2-5; v_call: TRBV5-1; cdr3_aa: ASSANRVETQY
j_call: TRBJ2-2; v_call: TRBV6-1; cdr3_aa: ASSPRDPAGVNTGELF
j_call: TRBJ1-1; v_call: TRBV28; cdr3_aa: ASTLLKGGTF
j_call: TRBJ1-1; v_call: TRBV12-3/TRBV12-4; cdr3_aa: ASRSGHPNTEAF
j_call: TRBJ2-4; v_call: TRBV30; cdr3_aa: AWRTGSVKNIQY
j_call: TRBJ1-2; v_call: TRBV20-1; cdr3_aa: SALFLDTNYGYT
j_call: TRBJ1-3; v_call: TRBV28; cdr3_aa: ASSLFGNTIY
j_call: TRBJ2-5; v_call: TRBV11-2; cdr3_aa: ASSLRRLETQY
j_call: TRBJ1-1; v_call: TRBV6-1; cdr3_aa: ASSAYDRGVTEAF
j_call: TRBJ1-1; v_call: TRBV19; cdr3_aa: ASSTPLSTGPEAF
j_call: TRBJ2-2; v_call: TRBV20-1; cdr3_aa: SARPLGSGELF
j_call: TRBJ2-4; v_call: TRBV5-1; cdr3_aa: ASSFGLAGGQPLAKNIQY
j_call: TRBJ1-4; v_call: TRBV9; cdr3_aa: ASSVAEAGPATNEKLF
j_call: TRBJ1-2; v_call: TRBV7-3; cdr3_aa: ASSLVGGGPGQNYGYT
j_call: TRBJ2-5; v_call: TRBV11-2; cdr3_aa: ASSTLAGVRKTQY
j_call: TRBJ1-1; v_call: TRBV20-1; cdr3_aa: SARNVMNTEAF
j_call: TRBJ1-6; v_call: TRBV29-1; cdr3_aa: SVREGTVNSPLH
j_call: TRBJ1-1; v_call: TRBV9; cdr3_aa: ASSVDGHTEAF